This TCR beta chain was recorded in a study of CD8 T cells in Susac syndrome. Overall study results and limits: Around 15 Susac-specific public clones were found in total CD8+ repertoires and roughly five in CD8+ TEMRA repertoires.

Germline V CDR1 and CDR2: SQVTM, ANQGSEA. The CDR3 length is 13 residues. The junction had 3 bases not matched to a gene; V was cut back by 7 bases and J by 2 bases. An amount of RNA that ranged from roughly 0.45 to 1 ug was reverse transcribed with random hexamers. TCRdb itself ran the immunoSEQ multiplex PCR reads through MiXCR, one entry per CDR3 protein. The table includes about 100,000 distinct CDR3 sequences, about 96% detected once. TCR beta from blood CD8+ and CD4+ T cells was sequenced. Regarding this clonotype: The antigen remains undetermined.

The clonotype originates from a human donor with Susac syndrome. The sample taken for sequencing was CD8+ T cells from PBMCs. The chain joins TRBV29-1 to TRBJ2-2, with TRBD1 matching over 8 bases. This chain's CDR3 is CSAGQDNTGELFF. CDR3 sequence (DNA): TGCAGCGCGGGACAGGATAACACCGGGGAGCTGTTTTTT.